The 25 T cell receptor beta chains below come from one sample, sequenced in a study of blood T cell repertoires in COVID-19. Method: immunoSEQ multiplex PCR; TCRdb's copy keeps in-frame clones and lacks some. The sample has approximately 180,000 clones, approximately 90% seen once. The material sequenced was peripheral blood. The receptors originated from a man aged 40-55 years with active or convalescent COVID-19.

This chain joins TRBV12-5 and TRBJ2-7; D not certain. Trimming pared 2 bases from V and 3 bases from J, leaving 5 bases between. There are 12 residues in the CDR3. Germline values: CDR1 LGHNT, CDR2 FRNRAP. The CDR3 spells CASGLPLYEQYF. Written as DNA, the CDR3 is TGTGCTAGTGGTTTGCCCCTCTACGAGCAGTACTTC.

Here the CDR3 DNA reads TGTGCCAGCAGCGCAGGAGCGGGAAAAAACTCCTACGAGCAGTACTTC. As protein: CASSAGAGKNSYEQYF. This chain uses TRBV11-3 with TRBJ2-7, with TRBD2 matching over 7 bases. The CDR3 runs 16 residues. J gave up 0 bases and V 5 bases, and 10 bases lay outside the gene matches. The germline CDR1 and CDR2 sequences are SGHNT and YENEEA.

This clone occurred a few times. V usage is TRBV7-8 and J usage is TRBJ1-5; D is ambiguous. The V gene's germline CDR1 is SGHVS and CDR2 FQNEAQ. V was trimmed by 3 bases and J by 2 bases, leaving 23 bases between them. The CDR3 sequence is 19 residues long. The CDR3 DNA reads TGTGCCAGCAGCTTTGGGAGGGCGTTGTTAATGTTTGGCAATCAGCCCCAGCATTTT. Amino acids: CASSFGRALLMFGNQPQHF.

The chain uses TRBV4-3 and TRBJ2-1; D call uncertain. The germline V and J ends were trimmed by 0 bases and 4 bases, with 10 bases remaining between them. The germline gives CDR1 LGHNA, CDR2 YSLEER. CDR3 length equals 15 residues. CDR3 residues: CASSQDREEYNEQFF. As DNA, the CDR3 is TGCGCCAGCAGCCAAGATCGAGAGGAGTACAATGAGCAGTTCTTC.

The V call is TRBV21-1, the J call TRBJ2-1; the D call TRBD2 from the table was never checked on the DNA. TRBV21-1 is reported as a pseudogene. The CDR3 has 23 residues. CDR3 residues: CASSKKRPTSDRSSGRAFNEQFF. The CDR3 nucleotides read TGTGCCAGCAGCAAAAAAAGGCCCACTTCTGACAGGAGTAGCGGGAGGGCTTTCAATGAGCAGTTCTTC.

This clone was recorded only once. V gene TRBV2 combines with J gene TRBJ2-7; possible D gene TRBD2, 6 bases. Deletions cut 1 base from V and 5 bases from J, with 15 bases between. The CDR3 runs 15 residues. Germline values: CDR1 SNHLY, CDR2 FYNNEI. The CDR3 sequence is CASSEDRTGGNEQYF. The CDR3 DNA reads as TGTGCCAGCAGTGAAGACCGGACCGGGGGTAACGAGCAGTACTTC.

The chain recombines TRBV27 with TRBJ2-7; 7 bases fit TRBD2. Germline V lookup: CDR1 MNHEY, CDR2 SMNVEV (reference sequence). The CDR3 contains 15 residues. V gave up 3 bases and J gave up 2 bases; unmatched junction bases: 7. Here the CDR3 reads CASSLGRESPYEQYF. The CDR3 DNA follows: TGTGCCAGCAGTTTGGGGCGGGAGAGCCCCTACGAGCAGTACTTC.

V usage is TRBV5-1 and J usage is TRBJ1-5; unclear D gene. The V end lost 2 bases, the J end lost 2 bases, and 8 bases lay between the germline ends. The CDR3 runs to 14 residues. CDR1 is SGHRS and CDR2 is YFSETQ in the germline V gene. This chain's CDR3 is CASSFFPGNQPQHF. The CDR3 bases are TGCGCCAGCAGCTTTTTCCCAGGCAATCAGCCCCAGCATTTT.

The chain is built from TRBV10-3 and TRBJ2-1, with D possibly matching TRBD2 (7 bases). The length of the CDR3 is 16 residues. Deletions cut 0 bases from V and 4 bases from J, with 13 bases between. Germline values: CDR1 ENHRY, CDR2 SYGVKD. The CDR3 DNA sequence: TGTGCCATCAGTGAGTCGGGAGGGGGTGGATACAATGAGCAGTTCTTC. Its protein is CAISESGGGGYNEQFF.

The rearrangement uses TRBV2 and TRBJ2-6; 9 nucleotides match TRBD1. Germline trimming cut 6 bases from V and 0 bases from J; bases unmatched to any gene: 15. The CDR3 extends over 20 amino acids. The germline V gene encodes CDR1 SNHLY and CDR2 FYNNEI. The CDR3 is CASRVDRLGQGNSGANVLTF. CDR3 nucleotides: TGTGCCAGCAGGGTCGATCGATTGGGACAGGGAAACTCTGGGGCCAACGTCCTGACTTTC.

This clone occurred once. The rearrangement uses TRBV6-6 and TRBJ2-3, with D possibly being TRBD2 (6 bases). V shed 2 bases and J shed 0 bases, with 9 bases lying between them. This CDR3 spans 15 amino acids. Germline V gene data show CDR1 as MNHNY and CDR2 as SVGAGI (reference sequence). The CDR3 bases are TGTGCCAGCAGTTACAAGGGGACTAGCACAGATACGCAGTATTTT. Its protein product is CASSYKGTSTDTQYF.

The chain is built from TRBV5-1 and TRBJ1-1; D possibly corresponds to TRBD1 (5 bases). V was cut by 4 bases and J by 0 bases, with 13 bases left in between. There are 15 residues in the CDR3. Germline V gene lookup returns CDR1 SGHRS and CDR2 YFSETQ. CDR3 region: CASSPPQGVNTEAFF. Here the CDR3 DNA reads TGCGCCAGCAGCCCGCCTCAGGGCGTGAACACTGAAGCTTTCTTT.

Notes on this clone: Relative to the germline gene, one junction end is altered; a read error may explain this. The identical CDR3 is also encoded by other nucleotide sequences in the sample. This sequence joins TRBV5-1 and TRBJ2-2, with TRBD1 identical over 7 bases. The CDR3 totals 16 residues. CDR1 is SGHRS, CDR2 YFSETQ, per germline. Here the CDR3 reads CASSGPGTENTGELFF. The CDR3 DNA reads as TGCGCCAGCAGCGGGCCCGGGACAGAGAACACCGGAGAGCTGTTTTTT.

This sequence joins TRBV7-9 and TRBJ2-5; 9 nucleotides agree with TRBD2. The V segment lost 1 base and the J segment 3 bases; nucleotides outside the gene matches: 9. Germline CDR1 and CDR2: SEHNR and FQNEAQ (reference sequence). The CDR3 runs 17 residues. As DNA, the CDR3 is TGTGCCAGCAGCTTAGGTTCCGGGCCTAGCGGGAAAGAGACCCAGTACTTC. Protein product: CASSLGSGPSGKETQYF.

The chain uses TRBV19 and TRBJ2-5, with 13 positions matching TRBD2. The CDR3 contains 17 residues. The V gene end was trimmed by 4 bases and the J gene end by 7 bases; junction bases not matched to a gene: 12. Germline V CDR1 and CDR2: LNHDA, SQIVND (reference sequence). CDR3 loop: CASSTRTSGGQGMTQYF. In DNA form, the CDR3 reads TGTGCCAGTAGTACACGGACTAGCGGGGGCCAGGGGATGACCCAGTACTTC.

The chain combines TRBV19 with TRBJ1-1, with 8 bases matching TRBD1. This CDR3 region has 14 residues. J was trimmed by 5 bases and V by 0 bases; bases with no gene match: 2. The germline V gene encodes CDR1 LNHDA and CDR2 SQIVND (reference sequence). CDR3 DNA sequence: TGTGCCAGTAGTATAGACCGACAGGGGACTGAAGCTTTCTTT. It yields the protein CASSIDRQGTEAFF. Drawing the rest from reference TRBV19 and TRBJ1-1, the complete variable domain is DGGITQSPKYLFRKEGQNVTLSCEQNLNHDAMYWYRQDPGQGLRLIYYSQIVNDFQKGDIAEGYSVSREKKESFPLTVTSAQKNPTAFYLCASSIDRQGTEAFFGQGTRLTVV.

The chain employs TRBV10-3 and TRBJ1-6; D ambiguous. Germline values: CDR1 ENHRY, CDR2 SYGVKD. This CDR3 has 14 amino acids. Trimming removed 2 bases at V and 5 bases at J, with 7 bases between. DNA for the CDR3: TGTGCCATCAGTGAGGGTGGAGATAATTCACCCCTCCACTTT. Translated: CAISEGGDNSPLHF.

This chain uses TRBV29-1 with TRBJ1-1; 10 nucleotides line up with TRBD1. The CDR3 totals 14 residues. Germline-derived CDR1 and CDR2 are SQVTM and ANQGSEA. The J segment lost 1 base and the V segment lost 7 bases, leaving 6 bases of the junction unmatched. CDR3 region: CSARTGGTNTEAFF. CDR3 DNA: TGCAGCGCCCGGACAGGGGGTACGAACACTGAAGCTTTCTTT.

The chain is built from TRBV5-5 and TRBJ2-7; TRBD2 might be the D (5 bases). Per the germline V gene, CDR1 is SGHKS and CDR2 is YYEKEE (reference sequence). The V end lost 5 bases, the J end lost 3 bases, and 18 bases lay between the germline ends. CDR3 length equals 15 residues. CDR3 sequence (DNA): TGTGCCAGCAGTATACCCGAGGGCTTTGGCTACGAGCAGTACTTC. It encodes CASSIPEGFGYEQYF. The full variable domain, rest sourced from reference TRBV5-5 and TRBJ2-7, is DAGVTQSPTHLIKTRGQQVTLRCSPISGHKSVSWYQQVLGQGPQFIFQYYEKEERGRGNFPDRFSARQFPNYSSELNVNALLLGDSALYLCASSIPEGFGYEQYFGPGTRLTVT.

The chain links TRBV6-6 to TRBJ1-5; TRBD1 agrees at 8 bases. The CDR3 contains 19 residues. CDR1 MNHNY and CDR2 SVGAGI come from the germline V gene (reference sequence). With V trimmed by 5 bases and J by 2 bases, 17 bases remained unmatched. The CDR3 loop is CASSPKSGTGGWGNQPQHF. CDR3 coding DNA: TGTGCCAGCAGTCCTAAATCCGGGACAGGAGGGTGGGGCAATCAGCCCCAGCATTTT.

Written as DNA, the CDR3 is TGTGCCAGCAGTGTAAACCGATTAATGACTAGCGGGAGGGCGGGGGAGACCCAGTACTTC. Protein sequence: CASSVNRLMTSGRAGETQYF. V gene TRBV2 combines with J gene TRBJ2-5, with 14 nucleotides matching TRBD2. J was trimmed by 5 bases and V by 4 bases; bases with no gene match: 18. The germline gives CDR1 SNHLY, CDR2 FYNNEI. CDR3 length equals 20 residues.

This chain joins TRBV7-9 and TRBJ2-6; 8 nucleotides agree with TRBD1. After removal of 3 bases from V and 1 base from J, the junction contained 8 bases not matched to a gene. CDR1 SEHNR and CDR2 FQNEAQ come from the germline V gene (reference sequence). The CDR3 contains 18 residues. DNA of the CDR3: TGTGCCAGCAGCTTCTCGGGACAGGACCTATCTGGGGCCAACGTCCTGACTTTC. Encoded protein: CASSFSGQDLSGANVLTF.

The chain couples TRBV24-1 to TRBJ2-1; 10 bases are a match to TRBD1. Germline V CDR1 and CDR2: KGHDR, SFDVKD. CDR3 size: 19 residues. V lost 0 bases, J lost 2 bases, and 9 bases stayed unmatched. This CDR3 reads CATSDLKKTGGQPYNEQFF. CDR3 DNA: TGTGCCACCAGTGATTTGAAAAAGACAGGGGGCCAACCCTACAATGAGCAGTTCTTC.

V is TRBV27 and J is TRBJ1-1; 11 bases are shared with TRBD1. Germline V gives CDR1 MNHEY, CDR2 SMNVEV (reference sequence). The CDR3 has 17 residues. J lost 8 bases, V lost 5 bases, and 16 bases had no gene match. The CDR3 DNA reads as TGTGCCAGCAGTCCTGGACAGGGGGCGGCCCTTTGGGGAGAAGCTTTCTTT. Encoded protein: CASSPGQGAALWGEAFF.

The chain couples TRBV10-3 to TRBJ1-1; perhaps TRBD1 as D (5 bases). Per the germline V gene, CDR1 is ENHRY and CDR2 is SYGVKD. This CDR3 is 13 amino acids long. Trimming stripped 3 bases from V and 3 bases from J, with 8 bases between. Written as DNA, the CDR3 is TGTGCCATCAGTGAACAGGCGGACACTGAAGCTTTCTTT. Residues: CAISEQADTEAFF.